This T cell receptor (beta chain) was captured by sequencing in a study of T cell responses to AZD1222 COVID-19 vaccine. Study-wide findings and caveats: At study baseline, merely five or six AZD1222 recipients were seropositive. A mostly white British donor set with more females was recruited, and clonal diversity was possibly underestimated. Spike-specific TCR depth and breadth grew after two AZD1222 doses.

A note on this clone: Its antigen is as yet unknown.

TCRdb keeps only in-frame clones here, not all; method: immunoSEQ multiplex PCR. The sample carries roughly 100,000 clones, roughly 90% recorded once. The CDR3 loop spans 14 amino acids. CDR1 SGHNT and CDR2 YYREEE come from the germline V gene (reference sequence). V was trimmed by 5 bases and J by 5 bases, leaving 16 bases between them. This TCR was sampled from an adult in good health. This sequence joins TRBV5-4 and TRBJ1-2; maybe TRBD1 (5 bases). The specimen was peripheral blood, collected on day 0 of AZD1222 vaccination. CDR3 in amino acids: CASRLLTAGYGYTF. The CDR3 DNA reads TGTGCCAGCAGGCTATTGACAGCGGGGTATGGCTACACCTTC.